The 26 T cell receptor beta chains below all came from one sample that was sequenced in a study of shared clonotypes between healthy human individuals. Sequenced by immunoSEQ multiplex PCR; TCRdb stores in-frame clones only, minus some. The data contain 450,000 to 500,000 clones, 70% to 80% of them singletons. The sequenced sample was PBMCs. The receptors come from a middle-aged woman in good health. Some clones in this sample may be carry-over from other donors' samples.

The chain recombines TRBV2 with TRBJ1-2; a weak D match, TRBD1 (5 bases). In germline, CDR1 is SNHLY, CDR2 FYNNEI. V was clipped by 2 bases and J by 3 bases, with 13 bases between them. The CDR3 consists of 15 residues. CDR3 in amino acids: CASSEKEGTDYGYTF. The CDR3 DNA sequence: TGTGCCAGCAGTGAAAAAGAGGGGACTGACTATGGCTACACCTTC.

V is TRBV7-2 and J is TRBJ1-1; 8 positions match TRBD1. Germline CDR1 SGHTA, CDR2 FQGNSA. V lost 1 base and J lost 11; bases outside the gene matches: 3. The CDR3 loop spans 12 amino acids. The CDR3 coding sequence is TGTGCCAGCAGCTTAGGGACAGGGTACGCTTTCTTT. Its translation is CASSLGTGYAFF.

This clone was counted between two and nine times. The CDR3 sequence: CASGFGVTGTDTQYF. CDR3 nucleotide sequence: TGTGCTAGTGGTTTTGGGGTCACAGGCACAGATACGCAGTATTTT. This chain links TRBV12-5 with TRBJ2-3, with D hard to call. V lost 3 bases and J 1 base, leaving 11 bases between the germline ends. The length of the CDR3 is 15 residues. Germline V gene sequence: CDR1 LGHNT, CDR2 FRNRAP.

On this clone: A read error is possible here, since a much larger clone lies one base away. This chain links TRBV5-6 with TRBJ2-6, with 7 bases identical to TRBD2. Germline CDR1 and CDR2: SGHDT and YYEEEE. The CDR3 is 15 residues long. Trimming at V came to 3 bases and at J to 0 bases, leaving 0 bases not matched to a gene. CDR3 in amino acids: CASSWGGSGANVLTF. In nucleotides, the CDR3 is TGTGCCAGCAGCTGGGGGGGCTCTGGGGCCAACGTCCTGACTTTC.

This rearrangement joins TRBV5-1 to TRBJ2-1, with 8 positions matching TRBD1. J was trimmed by 6 bases and V by 4 bases; bases with no gene match: 9. There are 15 residues in the CDR3. Germline V gene sequence: CDR1 SGHRS, CDR2 YFSETQ. The CDR3 nucleotides are TGCGCCAGCAGCATGTATGGACAGGGAAGCAATGAGCAGTTCTTC. This gives the protein CASSMYGQGSNEQFF. The whole variable domain, filled in from reference TRBV5-1 and TRBJ2-1, reads KAGVTQTPRYLIKTRGQQVTLSCSPISGHRSVSWYQQTPGQGLQFLFEYFSETQRNKGNFPGRFSGRQFSNSRSEMNVSTLELGDSALYLCASSMYGQGSNEQFFGPGTRLTVL.

Concerning this clone itself: This sequence is one base from a far larger clone and is likely a read error. Other DNA sequences of this sample code for an identical CDR3. The V call is TRBV5-1, the J call TRBJ1-1, with 7 bases aligning to TRBD1. Germline assignment: CDR1 SGHRS and CDR2 YFSETQ. CDR3 length equals 14 residues. DNA of the CDR3: TGCGCCAGCAGCTTGGAGACAGGGAACACTGAAGCATTCTTT. This sequence encodes CASSLETGNTEAFF.

The V call is TRBV13, the J call TRBJ1-3, with 7 positions matching TRBD1. Germline V gene sequence: CDR1 PRHDT, CDR2 FYEKMQ (reference sequence). The CDR3 is 17 amino acids. J gave up 1 base and V 0 bases, and 6 bases lay outside the gene matches. CDR3 DNA: TGTGCCAGCAGCTTAGGGTGGGACAGCGCTTCTGGAAACACCATATATTTT. As protein: CASSLGWDSASGNTIYF.

This chain links TRBV5-1 with TRBJ2-7; D call uncertain. Germline lookup yields CDR1 SGHRS and CDR2 YFSETQ. This CDR3 has 13 amino acids. Trimming left V 7 bases short and J 0 bases short, with 11 bases between. CDR3 sequence: CASQIGSSYEQYF. The CDR3 nucleotides are TGCGCCAGCCAAATAGGCTCCTCCTACGAGCAGTACTTC.

In its sample, this clone was seen once. The chain links TRBV19 to TRBJ2-3; D possibly corresponds to TRBD1 (6 bases). The CDR3 runs to 13 residues. Germline V lookup: CDR1 LNHDA, CDR2 SQIVND (reference sequence). V gave up 6 bases and J gave up 4 bases, with 11 bases separating them. CDR3 loop: CASSQGRADTQYF. CDR3 bases: TGTGCCAGTAGCCAGGGGCGCGCAGATACGCAGTATTTT.

This chain joins TRBV4-3 and TRBJ2-2; D gene uncertain. This CDR3 contains 16 residues. Deletions cut 1 base from V and 1 base from J, with 10 bases between. From germline, CDR1 is LGHNA and CDR2 YSLEER. CDR3 DNA sequence: TGCGCCAGCAGCCAAGGGGCACAGCAGAACACCGGGGAGCTGTTTTTT. Protein sequence: CASSQGAQQNTGELFF.

The genes are TRBV7-8 and TRBJ2-5; D gene uncertain. The J call is in doubt because the DNA end fits TRBJ2-7 better. CDR3 length equals 13 residues. CDR1 and CDR2 (germline): SGHVS, FQNEAQ. The CDR3 here is CASSLAPYYEQYF. CDR3 DNA sequence: TGTGCCAGCAGCTTAGCCCCATACTACGAGCAGTACTTC.

CDR3: CASSLRSDQIHEQFF. CDR3 nucleotide sequence: TGCGCCAGCAGCCTCCGGAGCGACCAGATCCATGAGCAGTTCTTC. The rearrangement joins TRBV5-1 to TRBJ2-1; no clear D. This CDR3 is built from 15 residues. CDR1 and CDR2 (germline): SGHRS, YFSETQ. V lost 4 bases to trimming and J lost 8 bases, with 19 bases between them.

This clone was observed at least ten times. Different DNA sequences within this sample yield the same CDR3. The chain carries TRBV30 and TRBJ1-2, with D possibly matching TRBD1 (5 bases). V lost 7 bases and J lost 4, with 13 bases in between. Germline-derived CDR1 and CDR2 are GTSNPN and SVGIG (reference sequence). CDR3 length equals 12 residues. CDR3 loop: CAFARDSYGYTF. The CDR3 DNA reads as TGTGCCTTTGCCCGGGACTCCTATGGCTACACCTTC.

This clone was detected only a few times. The chain has TRBV10-1 and TRBJ1-5, with D unresolved. This CDR3 comprises 13 residues. The germline CDR1 and CDR2 sequences are WNHNN and SYGVQD (reference sequence). V lost 5 bases to trimming and J lost 9 bases, with 14 bases between them. The CDR3 region has the DNA TGCGCCAGCAGTACCGATCCGGAGATGCCCCAGCATTTT. Its translation: CASSTDPEMPQHF.

This clone came up once. The chain joins TRBV18 to TRBJ1-1; D gene unclear. The germline gives CDR1 KGHSH, CDR2 LQKENI. V was pared by 6 bases and J by 1 base, with 9 bases between. There are 13 residues in the CDR3. The CDR3 sequence: CASSELQNTEAFF. The CDR3, as DNA: TGTGCCAGCTCCGAACTACAGAACACTGAAGCTTTCTTT.

The chain couples TRBV19 to TRBJ2-3, with D uncertain. Between the trimmed V and J ends, which lost 5 bases and 0 bases, there was a span of 15 bases. The CDR3 is made up of 16 amino acids. The germline V gene encodes CDR1 LNHDA and CDR2 SQIVND (reference sequence). CDR3 loop: CASSSLRMGSTDTQYF. The CDR3 DNA sequence: TGTGCCAGTAGTTCGCTGCGTATGGGGAGCACAGATACGCAGTATTTT. The variable domain in full, with the rest retrieved from reference TRBV19 and TRBJ2-3, is DGGITQSPKYLFRKEGQNVTLSCEQNLNHDAMYWYRQDPGQGLRLIYYSQIVNDFQKGDIAEGYSVSREKKESFPLTVTSAQKNPTAFYLCASSSLRMGSTDTQYFGPGTRLTVL.

The V call is TRBV6-1, the J call TRBJ1-1; weak D call: TRBD1 (5 bases). Germline V gene sequence: CDR1 MNHNS, CDR2 SASEGT. V lost 7 bases and J lost 1, with 10 bases in between. The CDR3 is made up of 13 amino acids. Here the CDR3 DNA reads TGTGCCAGCACGGCAGGGCGGAACACTGAAGCTTTCTTT. Its translation: CASTAGRNTEAFF.

This clone was found many times. The rearrangement links TRBV19 to TRBJ1-5; 7 bases are a match to TRBD1. CDR1 and CDR2 from the germline V gene are LNHDA and SQIVND (reference sequence). V was pared by 8 bases and J by 4 bases, with 14 bases of the junction left unmatched. The CDR3 is made up of 16 amino acids. This CDR3 is CASSARRGDRNQPQHF. In DNA, the CDR3 is TGTGCCAGTTCGGCGCGTCGCGGGGACAGAAATCAGCCCCAGCATTTT.

V is TRBV7-2 and J is TRBJ1-2; no definite D call. Germline CDR1 reads SGHTA; CDR2 reads FQGNSA. V lost 1 base to trimming and J lost 3 bases, with 12 bases between them. This CDR3 spans 15 amino acids. CDR3 sequence reads: CASSLVGSYDYGYTF. The CDR3 DNA sequence: TGTGCCAGCAGCTTAGTAGGTAGTTACGACTATGGCTACACCTTC.

The chain recombines TRBV6-1 with TRBJ1-1; D gene uncertain. The CDR3 has 16 amino acids. CDR1 MNHNS and CDR2 SASEGT come from the germline V gene. Trimming removed 0 bases from V and 2 bases from J, with 13 bases in between. CDR3 in amino acids: CASSEARIQFNTEAFF. The CDR3 DNA reads as TGTGCCAGCAGTGAAGCGCGTATCCAATTTAACACTGAAGCTTTCTTT.

This rearrangement joins TRBV10-1 to TRBJ2-3; D gene uncertain. The CDR3 is 12 amino acids. Germline CDR1 reads WNHNN; CDR2 reads SYGVQD (reference sequence). V was clipped by 4 bases and J by 5 bases, with 7 bases between them. The CDR3 DNA reads TGCGCCAGCAGTGGGGATATAGATACGCAGTATTTT. Encoded protein: CASSGDIDTQYF.

V gene TRBV7-7 combines with J gene TRBJ1-3; possible D gene TRBD1, 5 bases. CDR3 length: 14 residues. Trimming cost V 1 base and J 4 bases, with 8 bases left between them. CDR1 is SSHAT and CDR2 is FNYEAQ in the germline V gene (reference sequence). The CDR3 sequence is CASSLVGEGNTIYF. The DNA of the CDR3 is TGTGCCAGCAGCTTAGTGGGGGAAGGAAACACCATATATTTT.

The chain combines TRBV15 with TRBJ2-3; TRBD2 matches 10 bases. Germline trimming cut 5 bases from V and 2 bases from J; bases unmatched to any gene: 4. The CDR3 spans 15 residues. The germline V gene encodes CDR1 LNHNV and CDR2 YYDKDF (reference sequence). Here the CDR3 reads CATSPLAGFTDTQYF. CDR3 DNA sequence: TGTGCCACCAGCCCACTAGCGGGATTCACAGATACGCAGTATTTT.

This chain joins TRBV9 and TRBJ2-6; D unresolved. CDR3 length: 15 residues. Germline loops: CDR1 SGDLS, CDR2 YYNGEE. Trimming cost V 2 bases and J 2 bases, with 8 bases left between them. The CDR3 DNA is TGTGCCAGCAGCGTCGTAGTGACTGGGGCCAACGTCCTGACTTTC. Its translation is CASSVVVTGANVLTF.

J is TRBJ2-2 and V is TRBV11-2; D not resolved. CDR3 size: 13 residues. V was clipped by 5 bases and J by 6 bases, with 10 bases between them. Per the germline V gene, CDR1 is SGHAT and CDR2 is FQNNGV. The CDR3 DNA reads TGTGCCAGCAGCGTCGACCTTTCCGGGGAGCTGTTTTTT. It translates to CASSVDLSGELFF.

Details on this clone: Other DNA variants within this sample encode the same CDR3. The rearrangement uses TRBV2 and TRBJ1-2, with TRBD1 matching over 8 bases. The germline gives CDR1 SNHLY, CDR2 FYNNEI. CDR3 length equals 13 residues. The trim removed 6 bases at V and 4 bases at J, leaving 4 bases unmatched. CDR3 loop: CASSLDRGYGYTF. CDR3 nucleotide sequence: TGTGCCAGCAGCCTTGACAGGGGCTATGGCTACACCTTC.